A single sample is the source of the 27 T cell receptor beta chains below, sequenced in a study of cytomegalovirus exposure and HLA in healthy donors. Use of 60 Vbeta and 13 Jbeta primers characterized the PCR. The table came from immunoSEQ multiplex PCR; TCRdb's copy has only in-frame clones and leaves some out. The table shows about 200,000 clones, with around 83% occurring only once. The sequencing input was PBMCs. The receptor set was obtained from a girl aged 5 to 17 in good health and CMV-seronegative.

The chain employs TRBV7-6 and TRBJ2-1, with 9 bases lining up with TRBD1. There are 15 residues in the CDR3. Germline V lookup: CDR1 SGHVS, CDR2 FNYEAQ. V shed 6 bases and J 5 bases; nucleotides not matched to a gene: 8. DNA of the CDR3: TGTGCCAGCAGTCAGCCGGGACAGGGTAACAATGAGCAGTTCTTC. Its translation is CASSQPGQGNNEQFF.

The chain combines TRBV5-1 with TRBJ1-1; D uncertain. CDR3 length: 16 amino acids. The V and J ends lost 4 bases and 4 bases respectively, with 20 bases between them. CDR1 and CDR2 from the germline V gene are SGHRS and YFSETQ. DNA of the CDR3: TGCGCCAGCAGCCCGGTGCCTAACATCTCGGGCACTGAAGCTTTCTTT. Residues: CASSPVPNISGTEAFF.

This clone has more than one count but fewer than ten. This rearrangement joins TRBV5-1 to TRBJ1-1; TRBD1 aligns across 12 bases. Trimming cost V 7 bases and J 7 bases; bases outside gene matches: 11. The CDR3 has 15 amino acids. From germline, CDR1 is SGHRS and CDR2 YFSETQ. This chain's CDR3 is CASFMPGTGGVEAFF. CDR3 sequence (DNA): TGCGCCAGCTTCATGCCCGGGACAGGGGGCGTTGAAGCTTTCTTT.

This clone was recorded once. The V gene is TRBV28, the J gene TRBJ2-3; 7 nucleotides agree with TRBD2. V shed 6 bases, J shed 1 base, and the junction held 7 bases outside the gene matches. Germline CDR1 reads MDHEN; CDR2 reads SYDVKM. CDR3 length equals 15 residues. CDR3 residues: CASSLLAIRTDTQYF. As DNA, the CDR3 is TGTGCCAGCAGCTTACTAGCGATTCGCACAGATACGCAGTATTTT.

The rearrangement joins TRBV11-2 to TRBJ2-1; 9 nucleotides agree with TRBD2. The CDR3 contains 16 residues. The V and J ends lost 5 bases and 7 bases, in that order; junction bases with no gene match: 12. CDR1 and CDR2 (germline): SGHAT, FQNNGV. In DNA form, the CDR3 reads TGTGCCAGCAGCCTTAGCGGTGCGGGGGGGCAAAATGAGCAGTTCTTC. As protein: CASSLSGAGGQNEQFF.

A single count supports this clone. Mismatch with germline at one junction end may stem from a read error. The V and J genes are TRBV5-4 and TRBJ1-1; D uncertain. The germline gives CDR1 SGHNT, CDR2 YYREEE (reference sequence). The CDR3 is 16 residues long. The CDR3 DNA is TGCGCCAGCAGCCCCCGAGAACAAACCAAACCTAGTGAAGCTTTCTTT. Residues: CASSPREQTKPSEAFF.

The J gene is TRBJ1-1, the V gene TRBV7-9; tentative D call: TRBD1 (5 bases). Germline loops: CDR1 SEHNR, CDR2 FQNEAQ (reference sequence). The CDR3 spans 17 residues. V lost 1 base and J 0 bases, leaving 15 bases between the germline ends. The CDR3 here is CASSLVGVHTMNTEAFF. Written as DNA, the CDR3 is TGTGCCAGCAGCTTAGTAGGGGTCCATACTATGAACACTGAAGCTTTCTTT. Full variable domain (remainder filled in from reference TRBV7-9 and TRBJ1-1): DTGVSQNPRHKITKRGQNVTFRCDPISEHNRLYWYRQTLGQGPEFLTYFQNEAQLEKSRLLSDRFSAERPKGSFSTLEIQRTEQGDSAMYLCASSLVGVHTMNTEAFFGQGTRLTVV.

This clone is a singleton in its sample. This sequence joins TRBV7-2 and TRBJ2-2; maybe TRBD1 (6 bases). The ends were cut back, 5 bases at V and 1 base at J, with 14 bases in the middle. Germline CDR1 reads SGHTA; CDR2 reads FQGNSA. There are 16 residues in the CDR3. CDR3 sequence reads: CASSPDRIRNTGELFF. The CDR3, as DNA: TGTGCCAGCAGCCCTGACAGGATACGGAACACCGGGGAGCTGTTTTTT.

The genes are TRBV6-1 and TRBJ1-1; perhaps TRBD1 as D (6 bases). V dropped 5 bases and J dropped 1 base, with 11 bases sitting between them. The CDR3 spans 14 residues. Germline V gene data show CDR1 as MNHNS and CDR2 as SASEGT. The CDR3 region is CASSPRTANTEAFF. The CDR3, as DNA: TGTGCCAGCAGTCCTCGGACAGCGAACACTGAAGCTTTCTTT.

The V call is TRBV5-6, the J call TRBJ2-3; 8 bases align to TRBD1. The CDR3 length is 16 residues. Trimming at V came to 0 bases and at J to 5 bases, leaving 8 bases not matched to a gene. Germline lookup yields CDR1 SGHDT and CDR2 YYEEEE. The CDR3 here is CASSLGTRDRRDTQYF. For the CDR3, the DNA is TGTGCCAGCAGCTTGGGGACCCGGGACAGGAGAGATACGCAGTATTTT.

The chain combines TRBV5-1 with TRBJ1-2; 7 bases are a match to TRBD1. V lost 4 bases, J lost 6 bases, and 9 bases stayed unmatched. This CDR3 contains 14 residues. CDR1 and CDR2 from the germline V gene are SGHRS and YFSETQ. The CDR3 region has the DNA TGCGCCAGCAGCGAGCTCCTCACAGGGGATGGCTACACCTTC. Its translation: CASSELLTGDGYTF.

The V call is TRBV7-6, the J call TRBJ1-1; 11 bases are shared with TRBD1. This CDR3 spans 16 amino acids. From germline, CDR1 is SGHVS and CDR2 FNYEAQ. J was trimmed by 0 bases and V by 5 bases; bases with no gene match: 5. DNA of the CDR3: TGTGCCAGCAGCCCCGGGACAGGGGGAATGAACACTGAAGCTTTCTTT. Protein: CASSPGTGGMNTEAFF.

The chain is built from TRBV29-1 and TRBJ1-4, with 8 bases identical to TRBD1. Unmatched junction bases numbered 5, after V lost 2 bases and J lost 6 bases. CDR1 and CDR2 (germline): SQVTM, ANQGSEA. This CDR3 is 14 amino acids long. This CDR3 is CSVERGTGYEKLFF. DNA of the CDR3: TGCAGCGTTGAACGTGGGACAGGATATGAAAAACTGTTTTTT.

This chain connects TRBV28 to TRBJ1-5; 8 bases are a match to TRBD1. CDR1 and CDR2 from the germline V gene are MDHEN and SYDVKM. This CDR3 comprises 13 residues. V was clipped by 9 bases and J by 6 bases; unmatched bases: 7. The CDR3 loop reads CASRGQGTQPQHF. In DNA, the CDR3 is TGTGCCAGTAGAGGACAGGGCACTCAGCCCCAGCATTTT.

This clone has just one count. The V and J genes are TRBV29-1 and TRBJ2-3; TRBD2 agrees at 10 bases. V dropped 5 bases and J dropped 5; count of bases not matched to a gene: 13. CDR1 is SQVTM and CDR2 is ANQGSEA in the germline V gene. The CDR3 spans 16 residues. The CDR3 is CSVYLEREGLLDTQYF. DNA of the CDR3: TGCAGCGTTTATTTGGAGCGGGAGGGCCTCTTAGATACGCAGTATTTT.

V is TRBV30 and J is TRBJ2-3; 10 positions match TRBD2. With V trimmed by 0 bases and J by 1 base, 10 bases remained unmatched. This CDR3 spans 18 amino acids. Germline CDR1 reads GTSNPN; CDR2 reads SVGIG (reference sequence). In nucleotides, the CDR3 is TGTGCCTGGAGTGTGAATCCTAGCGGGAGCCTAGGCACAGATACGCAGTATTTT. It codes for CAWSVNPSGSLGTDTQYF.

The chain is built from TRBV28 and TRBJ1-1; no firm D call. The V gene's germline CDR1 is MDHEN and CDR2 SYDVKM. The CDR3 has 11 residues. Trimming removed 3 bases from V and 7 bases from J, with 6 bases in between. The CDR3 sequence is CASSFRYEAFF. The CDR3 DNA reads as TGTGCCAGCAGTTTTCGTTATGAAGCTTTCTTT.

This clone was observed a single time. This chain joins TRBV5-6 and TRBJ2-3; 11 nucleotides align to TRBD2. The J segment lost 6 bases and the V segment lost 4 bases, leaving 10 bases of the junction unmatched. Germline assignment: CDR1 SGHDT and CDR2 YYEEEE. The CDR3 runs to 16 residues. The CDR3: CASSQLAGVNVDTQYF. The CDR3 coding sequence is TGTGCCAGCAGCCAACTAGCGGGGGTTAATGTGGATACGCAGTATTTT.

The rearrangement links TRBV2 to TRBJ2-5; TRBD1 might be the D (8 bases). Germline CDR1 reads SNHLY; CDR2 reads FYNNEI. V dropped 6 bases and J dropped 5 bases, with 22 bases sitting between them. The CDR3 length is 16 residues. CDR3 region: CASRKPNYRGGETQYF. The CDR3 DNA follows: TGTGCCAGCAGGAAGCCTAACTACAGGGGGGGGGAGACCCAGTACTTC.

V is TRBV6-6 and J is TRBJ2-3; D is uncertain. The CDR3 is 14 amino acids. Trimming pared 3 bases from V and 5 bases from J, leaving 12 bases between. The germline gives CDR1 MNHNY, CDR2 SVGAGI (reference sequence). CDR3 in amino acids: CASSYARFGDTQYF. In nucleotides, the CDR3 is TGTGCCAGCAGTTATGCGAGGTTTGGAGATACGCAGTATTTT.

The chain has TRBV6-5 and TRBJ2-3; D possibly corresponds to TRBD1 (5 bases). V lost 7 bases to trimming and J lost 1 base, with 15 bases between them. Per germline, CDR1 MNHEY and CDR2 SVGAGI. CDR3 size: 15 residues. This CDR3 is CASNKWGEGTDTQYF. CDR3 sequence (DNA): TGTGCCAGCAATAAGTGGGGCGAAGGCACAGATACGCAGTATTTT.

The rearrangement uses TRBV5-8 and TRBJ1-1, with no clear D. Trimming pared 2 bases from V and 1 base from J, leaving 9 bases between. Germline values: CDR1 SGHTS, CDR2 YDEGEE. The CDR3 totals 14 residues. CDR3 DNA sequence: TGTGCCAGCAGCTTACTTCAGGCGAACACTGAAGCTTTCTTT. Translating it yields CASSLLQANTEAFF.

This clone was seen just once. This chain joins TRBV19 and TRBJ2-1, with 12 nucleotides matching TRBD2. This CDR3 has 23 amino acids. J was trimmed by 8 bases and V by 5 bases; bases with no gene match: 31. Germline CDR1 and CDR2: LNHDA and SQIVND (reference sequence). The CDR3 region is CASSSMATPSGRASDFLGDEQFF. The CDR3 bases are TGTGCCAGTAGTTCTATGGCCACCCCTAGCGGGAGGGCCTCTGATTTCTTGGGGGATGAGCAGTTCTTC.

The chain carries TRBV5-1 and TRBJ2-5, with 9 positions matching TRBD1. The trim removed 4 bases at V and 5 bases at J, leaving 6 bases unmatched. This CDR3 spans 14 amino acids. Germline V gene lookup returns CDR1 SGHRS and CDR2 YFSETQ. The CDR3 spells CASSTGGSGETQYF. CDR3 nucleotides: TGCGCCAGCAGCACAGGGGGCAGCGGGGAGACCCAGTACTTC.

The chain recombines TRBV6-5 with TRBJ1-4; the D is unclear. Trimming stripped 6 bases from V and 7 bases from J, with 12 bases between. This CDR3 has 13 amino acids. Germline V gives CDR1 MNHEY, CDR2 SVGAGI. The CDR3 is CASSQGLREKLFF. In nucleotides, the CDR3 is TGTGCCAGCAGCCAAGGACTGCGTGAAAAACTGTTTTTT.

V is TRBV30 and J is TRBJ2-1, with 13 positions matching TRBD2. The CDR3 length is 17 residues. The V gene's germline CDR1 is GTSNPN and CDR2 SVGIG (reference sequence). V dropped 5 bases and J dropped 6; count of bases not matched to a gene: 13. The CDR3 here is CAWEGYKTSGGSNEQFF. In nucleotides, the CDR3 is TGTGCCTGGGAGGGATACAAGACTAGCGGGGGGAGCAATGAGCAGTTCTTC. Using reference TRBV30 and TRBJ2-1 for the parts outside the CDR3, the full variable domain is SQTIHQWPATLVQPVGSPLSLECTVEGTSNPNLYWYRQAAGRGLQLLFYSVGIGQISSEVPQNLSASRPQDRQFILSSKKLLLSDSGFYLCAWEGYKTSGGSNEQFFGPGTRLTVL.

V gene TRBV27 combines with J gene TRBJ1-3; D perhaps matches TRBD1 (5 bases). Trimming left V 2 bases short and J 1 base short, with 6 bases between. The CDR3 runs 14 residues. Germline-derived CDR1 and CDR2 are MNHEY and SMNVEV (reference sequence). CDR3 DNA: TGTGCCAGCAGTTTAAGGGGTTCTGGAAACACCATATATTTT. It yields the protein CASSLRGSGNTIYF.